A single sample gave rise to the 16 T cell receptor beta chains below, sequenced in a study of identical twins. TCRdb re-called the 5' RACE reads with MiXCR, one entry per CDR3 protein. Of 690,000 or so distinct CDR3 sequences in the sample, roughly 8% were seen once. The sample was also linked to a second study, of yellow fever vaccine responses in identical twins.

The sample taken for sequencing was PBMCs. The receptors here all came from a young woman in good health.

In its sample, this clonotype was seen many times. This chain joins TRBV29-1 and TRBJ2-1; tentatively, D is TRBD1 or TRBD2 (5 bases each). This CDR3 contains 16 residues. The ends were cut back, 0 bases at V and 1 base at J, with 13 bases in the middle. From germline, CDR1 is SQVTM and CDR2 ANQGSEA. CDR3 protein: CSVEEEGLGSYNEQFF. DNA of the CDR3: TGCAGCGTTGAAGAAGAGGGGCTGGGATCCTACAATGAGCAGTTCTTC.

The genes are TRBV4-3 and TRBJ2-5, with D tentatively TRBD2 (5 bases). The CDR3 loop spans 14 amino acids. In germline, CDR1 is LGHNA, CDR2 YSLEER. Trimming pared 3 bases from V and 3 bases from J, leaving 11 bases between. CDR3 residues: CASSHVLGEETQYF. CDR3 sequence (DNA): TGCGCCAGCAGCCACGTACTAGGCGAAGAGACCCAGTACTTC.

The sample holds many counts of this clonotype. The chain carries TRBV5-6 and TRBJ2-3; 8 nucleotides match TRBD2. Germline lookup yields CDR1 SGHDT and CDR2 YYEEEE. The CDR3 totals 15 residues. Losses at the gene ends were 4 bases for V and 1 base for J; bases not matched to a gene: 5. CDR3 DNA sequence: TGTGCCAGCAGCGCTGGTAGCGGGGGCACAGATACGCAGTATTTT. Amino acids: CASSAGSGGTDTQYF.

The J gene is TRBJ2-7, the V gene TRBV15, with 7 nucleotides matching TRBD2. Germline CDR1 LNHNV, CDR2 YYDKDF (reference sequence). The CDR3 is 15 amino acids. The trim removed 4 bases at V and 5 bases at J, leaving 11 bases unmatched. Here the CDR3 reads CATSTGRGSINEQYF. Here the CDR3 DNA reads TGTGCCACCAGCACTGGGCGCGGGAGTATCAACGAGCAGTACTTC.

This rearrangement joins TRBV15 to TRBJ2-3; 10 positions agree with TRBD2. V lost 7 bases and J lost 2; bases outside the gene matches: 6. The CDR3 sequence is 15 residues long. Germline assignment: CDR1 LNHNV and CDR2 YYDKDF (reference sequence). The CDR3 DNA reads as TGTGCCACCAAAGCGGGAGGGAGGGTCACAGATACGCAGTATTTT. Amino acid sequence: CATKAGGRVTDTQYF.

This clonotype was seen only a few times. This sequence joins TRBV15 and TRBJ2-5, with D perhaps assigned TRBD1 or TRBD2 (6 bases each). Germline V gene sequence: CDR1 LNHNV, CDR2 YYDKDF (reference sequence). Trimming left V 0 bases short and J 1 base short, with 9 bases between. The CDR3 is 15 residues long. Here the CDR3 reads CATSRDRGGQETQYF. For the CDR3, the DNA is TGTGCCACCAGCAGAGACAGGGGAGGCCAAGAGACCCAGTACTTC.

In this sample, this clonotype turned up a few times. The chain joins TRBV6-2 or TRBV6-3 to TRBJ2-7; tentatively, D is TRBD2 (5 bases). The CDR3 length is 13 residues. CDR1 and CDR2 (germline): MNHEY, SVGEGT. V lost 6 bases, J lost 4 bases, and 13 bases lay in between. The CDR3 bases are TGTGCCAGCAGCTTCATGCGGGCGTACGAGCAGTACTTC. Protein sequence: CASSFMRAYEQYF.

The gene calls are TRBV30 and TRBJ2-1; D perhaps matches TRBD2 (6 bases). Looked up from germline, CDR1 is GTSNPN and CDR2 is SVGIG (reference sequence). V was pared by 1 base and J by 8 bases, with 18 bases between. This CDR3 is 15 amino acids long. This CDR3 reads CAWSELALSVDEQFF. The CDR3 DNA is TGTGCCTGGAGTGAACTAGCCCTAAGTGTGGATGAGCAGTTCTTC.

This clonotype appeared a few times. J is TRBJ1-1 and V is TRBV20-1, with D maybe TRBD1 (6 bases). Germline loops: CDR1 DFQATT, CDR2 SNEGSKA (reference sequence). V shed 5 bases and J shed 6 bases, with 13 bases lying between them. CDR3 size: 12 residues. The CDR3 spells CSAPIGGAEAFF. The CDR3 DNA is TGCAGTGCTCCCATTGGGGGCGCTGAAGCTTTCTTT.

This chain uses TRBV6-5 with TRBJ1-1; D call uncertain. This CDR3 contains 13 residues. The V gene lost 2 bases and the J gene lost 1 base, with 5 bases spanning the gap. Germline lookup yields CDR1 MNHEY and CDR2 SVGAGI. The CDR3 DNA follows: TGTGCCAGCAGTTACAAAGAGAACACTGAAGCTTTCTTT. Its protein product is CASSYKENTEAFF.

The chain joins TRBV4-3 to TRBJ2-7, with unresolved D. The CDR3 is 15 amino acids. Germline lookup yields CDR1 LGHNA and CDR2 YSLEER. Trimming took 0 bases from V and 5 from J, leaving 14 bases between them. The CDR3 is CASSQDIGPLNEQYF. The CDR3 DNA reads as TGCGCCAGCAGCCAAGATATTGGCCCGCTCAACGAGCAGTACTTC.

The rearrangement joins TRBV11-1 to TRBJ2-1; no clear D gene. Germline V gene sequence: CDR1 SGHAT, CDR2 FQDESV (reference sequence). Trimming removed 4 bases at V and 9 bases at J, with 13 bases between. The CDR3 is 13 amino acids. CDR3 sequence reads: CASSWAREGEQFF. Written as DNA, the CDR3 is TGTGCCAGCAGCTGGGCGAGAGAAGGTGAGCAGTTCTTC.

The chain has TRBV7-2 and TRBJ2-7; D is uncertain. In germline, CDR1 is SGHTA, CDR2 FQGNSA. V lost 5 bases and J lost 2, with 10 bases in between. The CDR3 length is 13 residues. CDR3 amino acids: CASSPDLAYEQYF. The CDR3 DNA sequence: TGTGCCAGCAGCCCGGATTTGGCCTACGAGCAGTACTTC. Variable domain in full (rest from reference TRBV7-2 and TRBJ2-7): GAGVSQSPSNKVTEKGKDVELRCDPISGHTALYWYRQSLGQGLEFLIYFQGNSAPDKSGLPSDRFSAERTGGSVSTLTIQRTQQEDSAVYLCASSPDLAYEQYFGPGTRLTVT.

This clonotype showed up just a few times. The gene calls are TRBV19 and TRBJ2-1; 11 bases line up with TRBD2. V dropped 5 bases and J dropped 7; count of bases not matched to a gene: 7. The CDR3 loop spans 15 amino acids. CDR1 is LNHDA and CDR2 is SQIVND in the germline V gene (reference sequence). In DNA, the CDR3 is TGTGCCAGTAGTCGGCTAGCGGGAGGAATGAATGAGCAGTTCTTC. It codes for CASSRLAGGMNEQFF.

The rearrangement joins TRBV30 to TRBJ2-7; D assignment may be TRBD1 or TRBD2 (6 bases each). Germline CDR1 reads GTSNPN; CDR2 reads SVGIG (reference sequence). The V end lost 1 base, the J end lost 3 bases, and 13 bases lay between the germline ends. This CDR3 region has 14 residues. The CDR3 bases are TGTGCCTGGAGTGAGGGAGAGGGGGGCTACGAGCAGTACTTC. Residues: CAWSEGEGGYEQYF.

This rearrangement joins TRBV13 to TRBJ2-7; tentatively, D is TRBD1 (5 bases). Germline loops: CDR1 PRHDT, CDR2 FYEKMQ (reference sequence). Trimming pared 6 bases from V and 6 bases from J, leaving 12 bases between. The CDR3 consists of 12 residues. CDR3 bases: TGTGCCAGCAGACGACAGCCGGGCGAGCAGTACTTC. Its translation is CASRRQPGEQYF.